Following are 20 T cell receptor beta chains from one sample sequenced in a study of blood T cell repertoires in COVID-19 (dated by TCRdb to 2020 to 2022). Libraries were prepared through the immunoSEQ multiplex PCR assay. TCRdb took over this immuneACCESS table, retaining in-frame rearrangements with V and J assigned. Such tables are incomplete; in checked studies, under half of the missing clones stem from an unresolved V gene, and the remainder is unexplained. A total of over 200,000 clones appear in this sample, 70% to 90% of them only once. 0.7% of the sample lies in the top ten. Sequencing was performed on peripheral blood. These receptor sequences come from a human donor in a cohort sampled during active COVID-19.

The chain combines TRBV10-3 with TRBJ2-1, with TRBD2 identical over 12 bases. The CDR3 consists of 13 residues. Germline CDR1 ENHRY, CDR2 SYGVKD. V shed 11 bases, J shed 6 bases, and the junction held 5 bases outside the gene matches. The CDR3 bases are TGTGCCTCGACTAGCGGGAGCGGCAATGAGCAGTTCTTC. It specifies CASTSGSGNEQFF.

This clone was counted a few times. CDR3 sequence: CASVHKTGTGVNSPLHF. The CDR3 DNA reads TGTGCCAGCGTTCACAAGACCGGGACAGGGGTTAATTCACCCCTCCACTTT. This chain links TRBV7-2 with TRBJ1-6, with 10 bases aligning to TRBD1. The CDR3 sequence is 17 residues long. Per the germline V gene, CDR1 is SGHTA and CDR2 is FQGNSA. The J segment lost 6 bases and the V segment lost 8 bases, leaving 13 bases of the junction unmatched.

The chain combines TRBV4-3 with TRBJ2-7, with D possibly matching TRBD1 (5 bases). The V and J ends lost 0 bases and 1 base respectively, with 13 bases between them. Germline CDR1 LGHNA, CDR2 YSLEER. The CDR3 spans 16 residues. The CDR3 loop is CASSQDHHRQSYEQYF. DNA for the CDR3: TGCGCCAGCAGCCAAGATCACCATAGACAGTCCTACGAGCAGTACTTC.

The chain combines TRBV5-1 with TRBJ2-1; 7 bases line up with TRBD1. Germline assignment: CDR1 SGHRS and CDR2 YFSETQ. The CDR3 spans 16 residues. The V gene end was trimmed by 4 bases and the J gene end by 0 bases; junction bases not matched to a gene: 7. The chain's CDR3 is CASSLSTGSSYNEQFF. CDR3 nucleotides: TGCGCCAGCAGCCTCTCGACAGGGAGCTCCTACAATGAGCAGTTCTTC.

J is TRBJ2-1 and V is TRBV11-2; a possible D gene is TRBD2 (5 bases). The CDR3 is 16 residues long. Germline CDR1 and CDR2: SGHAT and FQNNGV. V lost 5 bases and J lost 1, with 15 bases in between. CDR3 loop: CASSPGVHLSYNEQFF. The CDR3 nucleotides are TGTGCCAGCAGCCCCGGGGTTCATCTTTCCTACAATGAGCAGTTCTTC.

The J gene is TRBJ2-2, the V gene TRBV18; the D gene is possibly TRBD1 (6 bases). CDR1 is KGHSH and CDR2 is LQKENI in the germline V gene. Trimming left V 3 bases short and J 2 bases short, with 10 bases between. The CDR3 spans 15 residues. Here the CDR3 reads CASSPMDRNTGELFF. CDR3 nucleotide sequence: TGTGCCAGCTCACCTATGGACAGAAACACCGGGGAGCTGTTTTTT.

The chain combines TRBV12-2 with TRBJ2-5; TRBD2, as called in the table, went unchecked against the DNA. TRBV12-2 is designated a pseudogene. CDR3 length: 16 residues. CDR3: CASRLAPGGGLETQYF. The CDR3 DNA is TGTGCAAGTCGCTTAGCGCCGGGAGGGGGCCTGGAGACCCAGTACTTC.

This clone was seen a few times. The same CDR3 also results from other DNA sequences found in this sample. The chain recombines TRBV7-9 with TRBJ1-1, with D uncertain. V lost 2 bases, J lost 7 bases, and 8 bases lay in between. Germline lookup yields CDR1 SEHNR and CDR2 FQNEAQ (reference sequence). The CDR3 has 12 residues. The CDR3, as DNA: TGTGCCAGCAGCTTAAGTTTGAGTGAAGCTTTCTTT. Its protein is CASSLSLSEAFF.

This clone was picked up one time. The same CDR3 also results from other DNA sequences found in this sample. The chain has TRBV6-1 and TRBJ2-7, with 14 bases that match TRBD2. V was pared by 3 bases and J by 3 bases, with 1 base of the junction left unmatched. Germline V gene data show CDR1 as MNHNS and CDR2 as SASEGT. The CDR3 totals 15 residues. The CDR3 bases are TGTGCCAGCAGTGAGGGACTAGCGGGAGACTACGAGCAGTACTTC. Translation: CASSEGLAGDYEQYF.

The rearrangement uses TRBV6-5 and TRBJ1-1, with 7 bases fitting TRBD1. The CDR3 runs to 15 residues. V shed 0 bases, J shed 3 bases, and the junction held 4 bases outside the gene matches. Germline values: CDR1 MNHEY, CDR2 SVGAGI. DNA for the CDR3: TGTGCCAGCAGTTACTCGAACCAGGGGGACACTGAAGCTTTCTTT. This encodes CASSYSNQGDTEAFF.

Here the CDR3 reads CASSLARSSYEQYF. Written as DNA, the CDR3 is TGTGCCAGCAGTTTGGCCAGAAGCTCCTACGAGCAGTACTTC. V usage is TRBV27 and J usage is TRBJ2-7; no clear D. V lost 3 bases and J lost 0, with 9 bases in between. This CDR3 has 14 amino acids. The germline V gene encodes CDR1 MNHEY and CDR2 SMNVEV (reference sequence).

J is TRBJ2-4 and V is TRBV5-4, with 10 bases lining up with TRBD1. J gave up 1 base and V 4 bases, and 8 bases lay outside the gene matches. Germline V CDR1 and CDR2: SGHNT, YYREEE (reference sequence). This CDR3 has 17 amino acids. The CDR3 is CASSPRTGGLAKNIQYF. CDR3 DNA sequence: TGTGCCAGCAGCCCGAGGACAGGGGGTTTGGCCAAAAACATTCAGTACTTC. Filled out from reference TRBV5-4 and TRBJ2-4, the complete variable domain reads ETGVTQSPTHLIKTRGQQVTLRCSSQSGHNTVSWYQQALGQGPQFIFQYYREEENGRGNFPPRFSGLQFPNYSSELNVNALELDDSALYLCASSPRTGGLAKNIQYFGAGTRLSVL.

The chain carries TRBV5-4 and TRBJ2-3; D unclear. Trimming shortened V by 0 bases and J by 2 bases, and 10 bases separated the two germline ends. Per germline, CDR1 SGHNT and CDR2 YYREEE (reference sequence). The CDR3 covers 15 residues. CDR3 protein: CASSLAGANTDTQYF. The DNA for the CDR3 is TGTGCCAGCAGCTTGGCCGGTGCGAACACAGATACGCAGTATTTT.

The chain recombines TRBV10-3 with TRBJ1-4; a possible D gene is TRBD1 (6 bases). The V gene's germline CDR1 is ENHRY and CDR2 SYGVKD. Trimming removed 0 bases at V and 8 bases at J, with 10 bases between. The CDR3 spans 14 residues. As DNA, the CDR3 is TGTGCCATCAGTGAGTCAGGGACACAGGAAAAACTGTTTTTT. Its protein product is CAISESGTQEKLFF.

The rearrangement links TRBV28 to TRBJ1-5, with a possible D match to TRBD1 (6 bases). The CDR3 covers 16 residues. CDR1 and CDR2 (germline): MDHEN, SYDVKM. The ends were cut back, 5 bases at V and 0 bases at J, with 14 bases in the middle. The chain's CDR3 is CASSPQGWYSNQPQHF. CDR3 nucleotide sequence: TGTGCCAGCAGTCCACAGGGATGGTATAGCAATCAGCCCCAGCATTTT.

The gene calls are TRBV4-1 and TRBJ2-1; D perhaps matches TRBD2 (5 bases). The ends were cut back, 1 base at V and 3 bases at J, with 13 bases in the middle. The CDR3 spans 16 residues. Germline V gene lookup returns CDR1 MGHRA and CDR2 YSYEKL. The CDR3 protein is CASSQGLGGLYNEQFF. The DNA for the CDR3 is TGCGCCAGCAGCCAAGGACTCGGCGGGCTCTACAATGAGCAGTTCTTC.

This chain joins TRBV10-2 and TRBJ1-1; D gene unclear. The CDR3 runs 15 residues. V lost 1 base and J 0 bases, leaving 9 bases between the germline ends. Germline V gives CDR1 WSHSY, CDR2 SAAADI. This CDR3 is CASSEWQYMNTEAFF. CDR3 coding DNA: TGCGCCAGCAGTGAGTGGCAGTACATGAACACTGAAGCTTTCTTT.

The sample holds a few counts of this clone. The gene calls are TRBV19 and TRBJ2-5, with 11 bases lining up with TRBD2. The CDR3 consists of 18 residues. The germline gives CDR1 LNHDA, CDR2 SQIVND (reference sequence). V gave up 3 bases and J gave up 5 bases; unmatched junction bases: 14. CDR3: CASSIRGLAGEVGETQYF. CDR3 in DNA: TGTGCCAGTAGTATTAGAGGACTAGCGGGCGAAGTAGGGGAGACCCAGTACTTC.

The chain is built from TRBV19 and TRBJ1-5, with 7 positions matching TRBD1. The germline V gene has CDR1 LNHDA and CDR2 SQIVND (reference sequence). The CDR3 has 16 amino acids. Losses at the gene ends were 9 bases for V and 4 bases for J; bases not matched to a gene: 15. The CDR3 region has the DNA TGTGCCAGCCAACCCGTAAGGACAGGACTAAATCAGCCCCAGCATTTT. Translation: CASQPVRTGLNQPQHF.

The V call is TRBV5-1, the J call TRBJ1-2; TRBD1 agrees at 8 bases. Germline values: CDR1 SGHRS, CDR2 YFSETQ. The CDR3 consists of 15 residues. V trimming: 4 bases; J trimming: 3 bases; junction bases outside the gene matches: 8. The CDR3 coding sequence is TGCGCCAGCAGCACAGGGGGGGGCGCGGACTATGGCTACACCTTC. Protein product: CASSTGGGADYGYTF.